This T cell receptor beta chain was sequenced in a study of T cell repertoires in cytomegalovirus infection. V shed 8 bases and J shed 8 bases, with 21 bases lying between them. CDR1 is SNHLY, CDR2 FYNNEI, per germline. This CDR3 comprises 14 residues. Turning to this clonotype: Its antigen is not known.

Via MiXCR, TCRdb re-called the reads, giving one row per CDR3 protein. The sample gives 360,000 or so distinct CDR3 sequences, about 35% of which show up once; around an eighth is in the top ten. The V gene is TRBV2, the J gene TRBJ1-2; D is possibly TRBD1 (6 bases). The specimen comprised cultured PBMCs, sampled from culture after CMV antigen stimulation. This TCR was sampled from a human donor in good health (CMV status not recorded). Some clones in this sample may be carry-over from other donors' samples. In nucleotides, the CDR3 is TGTGCCAGCGCCCTGACTCAGGGGCTGCGGGGCTACACCTTC. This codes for CASALTQGLRGYTF.